The 23 T cell receptor beta chains below all came from one sample that was sequenced in a study of T cell repertoires in cytomegalovirus infection (dated by TCRdb to the late 2010s). The reads were generated on an Illumina HiSeq 1500. TCRdb redid the processing of the public reads, applying fastp at Q25 and MiXCR, and retained in-frame beta chains. For every CDR3 protein sequence, its rows merge into one entry that carries the most common genes and DNA. The sample table shows fewer than 350,000 distinct CDR3 sequences, and 15% to 20% are seen once. Around 13% of the sample lies in the top ten. The sequenced material came from PBMCs. These TCRs come from a human donor in good health (CMV status not recorded). Some clones in this sample may be carry-over from other donors' samples.

This clonotype was seen only a few times. CDR3 nucleotide sequence: TGTGCCAGCAGTTTCTTTGACAGGGGCCGAGAAAAACTGTTTTTT. Its translation: CASSFFDRGREKLFF. The chain couples TRBV28 to TRBJ1-4; 8 nucleotides align to TRBD1. Unmatched junction bases numbered 8, after V lost 3 bases and J lost 8 bases. CDR3 length: 15 residues. The germline V gene encodes CDR1 MDHEN and CDR2 SYDVKM.

The V call is TRBV3-1, the J call TRBJ2-2, with D possibly being TRBD1 (5 bases). V was shortened by 1 base and J by 3 bases, with 9 bases between the two germline ends. Germline CDR1 and CDR2: LGHDT and YNNKEL (reference sequence). The CDR3 is 15 residues long. CDR3 sequence (DNA): TGTGCCAGCAGCCAAGGTACAGGATACACCGGGGAGCTGTTTTTT. Translated, it gives CASSQGTGYTGELFF.

The rearrangement links TRBV7-3 to TRBJ1-2; D ambiguous. Trimming pared 6 bases from V and 4 bases from J, leaving 12 bases between. Germline loops: CDR1 SGHTA, CDR2 FQGTGA. The CDR3 runs 13 residues. CDR3 sequence (DNA): TGTGCCAGCAGTCAGGACGCGGGCTATGGCTACACCTTC. This sequence encodes CASSQDAGYGYTF.

This clonotype was seen ten or more times. J is TRBJ2-3 and V is TRBV20-1; 7 bases are shared with TRBD1. From germline, CDR1 is DFQATT and CDR2 SNEGSKA (reference sequence). The CDR3 spans 13 residues. Unmatched junction bases numbered 6, after V lost 6 bases and J lost 3 bases. This CDR3 reads CSAQGVGTDTQYF. Here the CDR3 DNA reads TGCAGTGCCCAGGGGGTTGGGACAGATACGCAGTATTTT.

Remarks on this clonotype: Being one base from a much bigger clone, this may be a read error. V is TRBV7-8 and J is TRBJ2-7; 7 bases fit TRBD2. CDR1 SGHVS and CDR2 FQNEAQ come from the germline V gene. Trimming cost V 5 bases and J 3 bases; bases outside gene matches: 10. This CDR3 comprises 15 residues. CDR3 DNA sequence: TGTGCCAGCAGCCGACTAGTGGGGGGGGTCTACGAGCAGTACTTC. This codes for CASSRLVGGVYEQYF. The variable domain in full, with the rest retrieved from reference TRBV7-8 and TRBJ2-7, is GAGVSQSPRYKVAKRGQDVALRCDPISGHVSLFWYQQALGQGPEFLTYFQNEAQLDKSGLPSDRFFAERPEGSVSTLKIQRTQQEDSAVYLCASSRLVGGVYEQYFGPGTRLTVT.

The CDR3 DNA reads as TGTGCCACCAGTGCCGGGACTGCTACAAAAGGTGGCTATGGCTACACCTTC. Protein sequence: CATSAGTATKGGYGYTF. The chain combines TRBV24-1 with TRBJ1-2; possible D gene TRBD1, 5 bases. CDR1 is KGHDR and CDR2 is SFDVKD in the germline V gene. V was shortened by 5 bases and J by 4 bases, with 22 bases between the two germline ends. CDR3 size: 17 residues.

The chain joins TRBV5-1 to TRBJ1-5; 9 nucleotides match TRBD1. The CDR3 is 15 residues long. The V gene end was trimmed by 4 bases and the J gene end by 4 bases; junction bases not matched to a gene: 6. Germline V gene lookup returns CDR1 SGHRS and CDR2 YFSETQ. The chain's CDR3 is CASSRDGQGNQPQHF. The DNA for the CDR3 is TGCGCCAGCAGCCGGGACGGACAGGGGAATCAGCCCCAGCATTTT. The full variable domain, in which reference TRBV5-1 and TRBJ1-5 provide the parts outside the CDR3, is KAGVTQTPRYLIKTRGQQVTLSCSPISGHRSVSWYQQTPGQGLQFLFEYFSETQRNKGNFPGRFSGRQFSNSRSEMNVSTLELGDSALYLCASSRDGQGNQPQHFGDGTRLSIL.

The chain employs TRBV29-1 and TRBJ2-1, with 7 bases that match TRBD2. V gave up 7 bases and J gave up 3 bases; unmatched junction bases: 9. Germline V gene lookup returns CDR1 SQVTM and CDR2 ANQGSEA. The length of the CDR3 is 14 residues. The CDR3 bases are TGCAGCGCCGTATGGGGGGGGATCTACAATGAGCAGTTCTTC. Encoded protein: CSAVWGGIYNEQFF.

The V and J genes are TRBV18 and TRBJ1-1; possible D gene TRBD1, 6 bases. This CDR3 is 15 amino acids long. V lost 6 bases to trimming and J lost 1 base, with 15 bases between them. CDR1 KGHSH and CDR2 LQKENI come from the germline V gene. CDR3: CASSTTGTPNTEAFF. The DNA for the CDR3 is TGTGCCAGCTCGACTACCGGGACACCGAACACTGAAGCTTTCTTT.

This clonotype was picked up many times. The chain joins TRBV6-1 to TRBJ1-1, with TRBD1 matching over 8 bases. This CDR3 has 14 amino acids. Germline values: CDR1 MNHNS, CDR2 SASEGT. Losses at the gene ends were 6 bases for V and 7 bases for J; bases not matched to a gene: 10. CDR3 protein: CASRLQGEYGEAFF. The CDR3 region has the DNA TGTGCCAGCAGACTACAGGGGGAGTATGGTGAAGCTTTCTTT.

V gene TRBV7-9 combines with J gene TRBJ1-2; no clear D gene. Trimming removed 5 bases at V and 0 bases at J, with 13 bases between. CDR1 SEHNR and CDR2 FQNEAQ come from the germline V gene (reference sequence). The CDR3 has 15 residues. The CDR3 nucleotides are TGTGCCAGCAGCCTCAGGACCCTACCTAACTATGGCTACACCTTC. This translates into CASSLRTLPNYGYTF.

This clonotype was seen more than once but under ten times. The chain links TRBV19 to TRBJ2-3; 8 positions match TRBD2. V lost 6 bases and J lost 2; bases outside the gene matches: 7. CDR3 length: 15 amino acids. Germline V gene sequence: CDR1 LNHDA, CDR2 SQIVND (reference sequence). The CDR3 loop is CASSGGAIVTDTQYF. The CDR3 DNA reads as TGTGCCAGTAGCGGGGGGGCGATTGTCACAGATACGCAGTATTTT. Full variable domain (outside the CDR3, taken from reference TRBV19 and TRBJ2-3): DGGITQSPKYLFRKEGQNVTLSCEQNLNHDAMYWYRQDPGQGLRLIYYSQIVNDFQKGDIAEGYSVSREKKESFPLTVTSAQKNPTAFYLCASSGGAIVTDTQYFGPGTRLTVL.

The chain joins TRBV12-3 or TRBV12-4 to TRBJ2-7, with D possibly TRBD1 on 5 matching bases. The CDR3 has 16 amino acids. V was cut by 6 bases and J by 0 bases, with 18 bases left in between. The DNA of the CDR3 is TGTGCCAGCAGCCTAGGGGTCAGGGCTAGCTCCTACGAGCAGTACTTC. This gives the protein CASSLGVRASSYEQYF.

This rearrangement joins TRBV7-9 to TRBJ2-4, with unresolved D. Germline V lookup: CDR1 SEHNR, CDR2 FQNEAQ (reference sequence). The CDR3 spans 12 residues. Between the trimmed V and J ends, which lost 4 bases and 2 bases, there was a span of 3 bases. CDR3 loop: CASSSSKNIQYF. The DNA for the CDR3 is TGTGCCAGCAGCTCCTCCAAAAACATTCAGTACTTC.

In this sample, this clonotype turned up many times. The rearrangement links TRBV28 to TRBJ2-1, with D unclear. This CDR3 spans 11 amino acids. Trimming pared 7 bases from V and 5 bases from J, leaving 6 bases between. Germline CDR1 is MDHEN and CDR2 is SYDVKM. This CDR3 is CASTSNNEQFF. The DNA of the CDR3 is TGTGCCAGCACCAGTAACAATGAGCAGTTCTTC. The complete variable domain, with remaining parts taken from reference TRBV28 and TRBJ2-1, reads DVKVTQSSRYLVKRTGEKVFLECVQDMDHENMFWYRQDPGLGLRLIYFSYDVKMKEKGDIPEGYSVSREKKERFSLILESASTNQTSMYLCASTSNNEQFFGPGTRLTVL.

This clonotype was seen many times. The chain uses TRBV7-8 and TRBJ1-3; 9 nucleotides align to TRBD1. V shed 1 base, J shed 2 bases, and the junction held 0 bases outside the gene matches. The CDR3 is 15 amino acids. Per the germline V gene, CDR1 is SGHVS and CDR2 is FQNEAQ. CDR3 DNA sequence: TGTGCCAGCAGCTTAGGGACAGGGGCTGGAAACACCATATATTTT. This sequence encodes CASSLGTGAGNTIYF.

This clonotype has just a few counts. V gene TRBV6-8 combines with J gene TRBJ2-3, with TRBD2 matching over 7 bases. The CDR3 extends over 16 amino acids. Germline CDR1 MNHGY, CDR2 SAAAGT. J gave up 1 base and V 0 bases, and 4 bases lay outside the gene matches. In nucleotides, the CDR3 is TGTGCCAGCAGTTACTCTACCGCGGGGGGCACAGATACGCAGTATTTT. Residues: CASSYSTAGGTDTQYF.

This clonotype was detected a few times. The chain links TRBV7-2 to TRBJ1-2, with D maybe TRBD1 (6 bases). Germline CDR1 and CDR2: SGHTA and FQGNSA. Trimming cost V 2 bases and J 8 bases, with 15 bases left between them. This CDR3 has 14 amino acids. CDR3 DNA: TGTGCCAGCAGCTTATCGGGGACAAATGGAGGCTACACCTTC. Its translation is CASSLSGTNGGYTF.

This clonotype was seen at least ten times. V and J are TRBV6-1 and TRBJ2-1; 7 nucleotides agree with TRBD2. Germline loops: CDR1 MNHNS, CDR2 SASEGT. The CDR3 consists of 15 residues. V lost 2 bases and J lost 4; bases outside the gene matches: 5. The CDR3 spells CASSEFPGGYNEQFF. In DNA, the CDR3 is TGTGCCAGCAGTGAATTTCCGGGGGGTTACAATGAGCAGTTCTTC.

This clonotype was recorded many times. The chain carries TRBV7-6 and TRBJ2-7, with 12 bases aligning to TRBD1. V shed 0 bases, J shed 5 bases, and the junction held 5 bases outside the gene matches. The length of the CDR3 is 16 residues. Germline V gene sequence: CDR1 SGHVS, CDR2 FNYEAQ. CDR3 loop: CASSLAPGTGGDEQYF. The DNA of the CDR3 is TGTGCCAGCAGCTTAGCGCCCGGGACAGGGGGCGACGAGCAGTACTTC.

V and J are TRBV5-5 and TRBJ1-2; possibly TRBD1 for D (6 bases). V was clipped by 4 bases and J by 2 bases, with 21 bases between them. The CDR3 has 17 amino acids. Per germline, CDR1 SGHKS and CDR2 YYEKEE (reference sequence). DNA of the CDR3: TGTGCCAGCAGCATTTACCCCCGGGGACAAATGAACTATGGCTACACCTTC. Its translation: CASSIYPRGQMNYGYTF.

The rearrangement links TRBV20-1 to TRBJ2-3; maybe TRBD2 (6 bases). The CDR3 has 16 residues. Between the trimmed V and J ends, which lost 3 bases and 0 bases, there was a span of 16 bases. The germline V gene encodes CDR1 DFQATT and CDR2 SNEGSKA (reference sequence). This chain's CDR3 is CSASEAERASTDTQYF. CDR3 in DNA: TGCAGTGCTAGTGAGGCGGAGCGGGCGAGCACAGATACGCAGTATTTT.

V usage is TRBV19 and J usage is TRBJ1-1; D remains unclear. Germline CDR1 reads LNHDA; CDR2 reads SQIVND (reference sequence). The germline V and J ends were trimmed by 7 bases and 11 bases, with 20 bases remaining between them. The CDR3 loop spans 13 amino acids. CDR3 sequence reads: CASTNPARGKAFF. The CDR3 coding sequence is TGTGCCAGTACTAACCCTGCGCGGGGAAAGGCTTTCTTT.